These T cell receptor beta chains were read from a single sample in a study of T cell changes during pregnancy in multiple sclerosis. Only in-frame clones appear in the TCRdb table, and some are missing; sequencing was by immunoSEQ multiplex PCR. The top ten hold about 0.5% of the sample, which has around 45,000 clones, about 91% seen once. Sequences were derived from CD4+ T cells from peripheral blood mononuclear cells, sampled in the second trimester of pregnancy. Receptors were obtained from a female donor in good health, enrolled as a control in a pregnancy study. CDR3s include the opening cysteine and the closing phenylalanine or tryptophan. Fields, in order: D gene, J gene, clone size, V gene, CDR3 protein, CDR3 DNA. The D gene is left open where the match is weak. Size is omitted from some rows. Given values are once, few, many or a class for expanded clones.

d_gene: TRBD1
j_gene: TRBJ2-1
abundance: -
v_gene: TRBV27
CDR3aa: CATYGRDRSYNEQFF
CDR3nt: TGTGCCACCTACGGCCGGGACAGGTCCTACAATGAGCAGTTCTTC

d_gene: TRBD2
j_gene: TRBJ2-1
abundance: -
v_gene: TRBV30
CDR3aa: CAWRGLAGHNEQFF
CDR3nt: TGTGCCTGGAGGGGACTAGCGGGGCACAATGAGCAGTTCTTC

d_gene: -
j_gene: TRBJ2-7
abundance: once
v_gene: TRBV11-1
CDR3aa: CASRSPMGRAYEQYF
CDR3nt: TGTGCCAGCAGGTCCCCCATGGGGCGAGCCTACGAGCAGTACTTC

d_gene: -
j_gene: TRBJ2-7
abundance: -
v_gene: TRBV6-5
CDR3aa: CASSYGAAPPHEQYF
CDR3nt: TGTGCCAGCAGTTATGGGGCAGCACCCCCCCACGAGCAGTACTTC

d_gene: -
j_gene: TRBJ2-7
abundance: -
v_gene: TRBV6-6
CDR3aa: CASYSGQTYEQYF
CDR3nt: TGTGCCAGTTATTCGGGACAAACCTACGAGCAGTACTTC

d_gene: -
j_gene: TRBJ2-5
abundance: -
v_gene: TRBV18
CDR3aa: CASSRLNDEGTQYF
CDR3nt: TGTGCCAGCTCACGGTTGAACGACGAGGGGACCCAGTACTTC

d_gene: -
j_gene: TRBJ2-5
abundance: -
v_gene: TRBV11-1
CDR3aa: CASSLDRYQETQYF
CDR3nt: TGTGCCAGCAGCTTAGACAGGTACCAAGAGACCCAGTACTTC

d_gene: TRBD2
j_gene: TRBJ2-5
abundance: -
v_gene: TRBV5-4
CDR3aa: CASSFYGGAEETQYF
CDR3nt: TGTGCCAGCAGTTTTTACGGGGGGGCCGAGGAGACCCAGTACTTC

d_gene: TRBD1
j_gene: TRBJ2-4
abundance: -
v_gene: TRBV2
CDR3aa: CASSEAVGQGLAKNIQYF
CDR3nt: TGTGCCAGCAGTGAAGCGGTCGGACAGGGGTTAGCCAAAAACATTCAGTACTTC

d_gene: -
j_gene: TRBJ1-4
abundance: -
v_gene: TRBV28
CDR3aa: CASSSAQGLGEKLFF
CDR3nt: TGTGCCAGCAGTTCAGCACAGGGCCTGGGTGAAAAACTGTTTTTT

d_gene: -
j_gene: TRBJ2-3
abundance: -
v_gene: TRBV7-3
CDR3aa: CASSLRSTMGTDTQYF
CDR3nt: TGTGCCAGCAGCTTACGCTCTACTATGGGCACAGATACGCAGTATTTT

d_gene: TRBD2
j_gene: TRBJ2-7
abundance: -
v_gene: TRBV7-2
CDR3aa: CASSLMGLAGVGEQYF
CDR3nt: TGTGCCAGCAGCTTAATGGGACTAGCGGGAGTTGGCGAGCAGTACTTC

d_gene: TRBD1
j_gene: TRBJ1-1
abundance: -
v_gene: TRBV6-6
CDR3aa: CALQLQDRPFF
CDR3nt: TGTGCCCTCCAACTTCAGGACAGGCCTTTCTTT

d_gene: TRBD1
j_gene: TRBJ1-4
abundance: -
v_gene: TRBV9
CDR3aa: CASSVRTGGGEKLFF
CDR3nt: TGTGCCAGCAGCGTCCGGACAGGGGGCGGCGAAAAACTGTTTTTT

d_gene: TRBD1
j_gene: TRBJ1-3
abundance: -
v_gene: TRBV2
CDR3aa: CASSQTGAGNTIYF
CDR3nt: TGTGCCAGCAGCCAGACAGGGGCAGGAAACACCATATATTTT

d_gene: TRBD1
j_gene: TRBJ1-2
abundance: -
v_gene: TRBV18
CDR3aa: CASSAGTGGYTF
CDR3nt: TGTGCCAGCTCAGCTGGGACAGGTGGCTACACCTTC

d_gene: TRBD1
j_gene: TRBJ2-7
abundance: -
v_gene: TRBV2
CDR3aa: CASSSGLRTGTYEQYF
CDR3nt: TGTGCCAGCAGTTCCGGGCTTAGGACAGGGACCTACGAGCAGTACTTC

d_gene: -
j_gene: TRBJ2-3
abundance: -
v_gene: TRBV18
CDR3aa: CASSPAEEDTQYF
CDR3nt: TGTGCCAGCTCACCGGCGGAGGAAGATACGCAGTATTTT

d_gene: TRBD1
j_gene: TRBJ2-5
abundance: -
v_gene: TRBV18
CDR3aa: CASSQGQLQETQYF
CDR3nt: TGTGCCAGCTCACAGGGACAGCTTCAAGAGACCCAGTACTTC

d_gene: -
j_gene: TRBJ2-2
abundance: -
v_gene: TRBV7-3
CDR3aa: CASSPRTALNTGELFF
CDR3nt: TGTGCCAGCAGCCCCAGGACAGCCCTGAACACCGGGGAGCTGTTTTTT

d_gene: TRBD2
j_gene: TRBJ2-1
abundance: -
v_gene: TRBV15
CDR3aa: CATSTRLAAQNEQFF
CDR3nt: TGTGCCACCAGCACCCGACTAGCGGCACAGAATGAGCAGTTCTTC

d_gene: -
j_gene: TRBJ2-5
abundance: -
v_gene: TRBV6-5
CDR3aa: CASSTRQVGETQYF
CDR3nt: TGTGCCAGCAGTACCCGACAGGTTGGAGAGACCCAGTACTTC

d_gene: -
j_gene: TRBJ1-5
abundance: -
v_gene: TRBV30
CDR3aa: CAWSPQGNQPQHF
CDR3nt: TGTGCCTGGAGTCCTCAGGGAAATCAGCCCCAGCATTTT

d_gene: -
j_gene: TRBJ1-1
abundance: -
v_gene: TRBV2
CDR3aa: CASSDGRTTEAFF
CDR3nt: TGTGCCAGCAGTGACGGTCGCACCACTGAAGCTTTCTTT

d_gene: -
j_gene: TRBJ2-5
abundance: -
v_gene: TRBV11-3
CDR3aa: CASSLDRETQYF
CDR3nt: TGTGCCAGCAGCTTAGATCGGGAGACCCAGTACTTC

d_gene: TRBD1
j_gene: TRBJ2-2
abundance: -
v_gene: TRBV5-1
CDR3aa: CASNLDGQGNTGELFF
CDR3nt: TGCGCCAGCAACCTAGACGGACAGGGTAACACCGGGGAGCTGTTTTTT

d_gene: TRBD2
j_gene: TRBJ2-1
abundance: few
v_gene: TRBV10-3
CDR3aa: CAISFLAEKDYNEQFF
CDR3nt: TGTGCCATCAGTTTTCTAGCGGAGAAAGACTACAATGAGCAGTTCTTC

d_gene: -
j_gene: TRBJ1-3
abundance: -
v_gene: TRBV6-1
CDR3aa: CASSESSPSSSGNTIYF
CDR3nt: TGTGCCAGCAGTGAATCGTCCCCGTCGTCCTCTGGAAACACCATATATTTT

d_gene: -
j_gene: TRBJ1-1
abundance: few
v_gene: TRBV2
CDR3aa: CASGVKMNTEAFF
CDR3nt: TGTGCCAGCGGAGTCAAGATGAACACTGAAGCTTTCTTT

d_gene: -
j_gene: TRBJ1-5
abundance: once
v_gene: TRBV28
CDR3aa: CASSFHTRGDQPQHF
CDR3nt: TGTGCCAGCAGTTTTCACACCCGGGGGGATCAGCCCCAGCATTTT

d_gene: -
j_gene: TRBJ2-3
abundance: -
v_gene: TRBV5-1
CDR3aa: CASSLLGPSTDTQYF
CDR3nt: TGCGCCAGCAGCTTGTTGGGGCCTAGCACAGATACGCAGTATTTT

d_gene: TRBD1
j_gene: TRBJ2-7
abundance: once
v_gene: TRBV4-2
CDR3aa: CASSQQGVGFYEQYF
CDR3nt: TGTGCCAGCAGCCAGCAGGGGGTTGGGTTCTACGAGCAGTACTTC

d_gene: TRBD1
j_gene: TRBJ2-2
abundance: -
v_gene: TRBV27
CDR3aa: CASSWRTGEERGELFF
CDR3nt: TGTGCCAGCAGTTGGCGGACAGGGGAGGAGCGCGGGGAGCTGTTTTTT

d_gene: -
j_gene: TRBJ1-2
abundance: few
v_gene: TRBV19
CDR3aa: CASSINDSPGYTF
CDR3nt: TGTGCCAGTAGTATAAACGACAGCCCTGGCTACACCTTC

d_gene: -
j_gene: TRBJ1-2
abundance: -
v_gene: TRBV7-8
CDR3aa: CASSPIDSFRYGYTF
CDR3nt: TGTGCCAGCAGCCCAATCGACAGCTTCCGCTATGGCTACACCTTC

d_gene: TRBD2
j_gene: TRBJ2-3
abundance: -
v_gene: TRBV28
CDR3aa: CASSLRTSGRAMGTDTQYF
CDR3nt: TGTGCCAGCAGTCTCAGGACTAGCGGGAGGGCCATGGGCACAGATACGCAGTATTTT

d_gene: -
j_gene: TRBJ2-1
abundance: -
v_gene: TRBV6-1
CDR3aa: CASSEAGGRRQREQFF
CDR3nt: TGTGCCAGCAGTGAAGCAGGCGGGCGGCGTCAGAGAGAGCAGTTCTTC

d_gene: TRBD1
j_gene: TRBJ2-7
abundance: -
v_gene: TRBV27
CDR3aa: CASSLSTGTYEQYF
CDR3nt: TGTGCCAGCAGTTTGTCGACAGGGACCTACGAGCAGTACTTC

d_gene: -
j_gene: TRBJ1-5
abundance: few
v_gene: TRBV2
CDR3aa: CASSEVNPNQPQHF
CDR3nt: TGTGCCAGCAGTGAAGTAAATCCTAATCAGCCCCAGCATTTT

d_gene: -
j_gene: TRBJ1-3
abundance: -
v_gene: TRBV2
CDR3aa: CATRTGIVGNTIYF
CDR3nt: TGTGCCACCCGAACAGGGATCGTAGGAAACACCATATATTTT

d_gene: -
j_gene: TRBJ1-6
abundance: -
v_gene: TRBV28
CDR3aa: CASSSAGHAVGPLHF
CDR3nt: TGTGCCAGCAGTTCAGCGGGACATGCCGTAGGGCCCCTCCACTTT

d_gene: -
j_gene: TRBJ2-5
abundance: -
v_gene: TRBV7-2
CDR3aa: CASSTTTSSTQYF
CDR3nt: TGTGCCAGCAGCACCACGACTAGTTCCACCCAGTACTTC

d_gene: -
j_gene: TRBJ1-2
abundance: -
v_gene: TRBV10-2
CDR3aa: CASSPDNNYGYTF
CDR3nt: TGCGCCAGCTCCCCTGACAACAACTATGGCTACACCTTC